This is a list of T cell receptor beta chains from one sample in a study of cytotoxic CD8 clonotypes in ibrutinib-treated CLL. Here immunoSEQ multiplex PCR was the method, and the copy in TCRdb shows in-frame clones only, minus some. The sample holds 90,000 to 100,000 clones, approximately 80% seen once. The sample consisted of PBMCs, taken after 12 months of ibrutinib treatment. The receptors originated from a human donor with chronic lymphocytic leukemia. Each CDR3 is given with its conserved first and last residue. A D gene is named only where the DNA matches it firmly. Size is omitted from some rows. Given values are once, few, many or a class for expanded clones.

>NA|TRBJ2-7|TRBD1|TRBV6-5
CASSYEGAREYF
TGTGCCAGCAGTTACGAGGGGGCAAGGGAGTACTTC
>NA|TRBJ2-5|TRBD1|TRBV6-5
CASSWDRGRETQYF
TGTGCCAGCAGTTGGGACAGGGGGCGAGAGACCCAGTACTTC
>once|TRBJ2-6|TRBD1|TRBV30
CAWSPSTGHSGANVLTF
TGTGCCTGGAGTCCTTCGACAGGGCACTCTGGGGCCAACGTCCTGACTTTC
>NA|TRBJ1-6|NA|TRBV19
CATHSSYNSPLHF
TGTGCCACCCATAGCTCCTATAATTCACCCCTCCACTTT
>few|TRBJ2-5|TRBD1|TRBV5-4
CASNVGGAGETQYF
TGTGCCAGCAACGTAGGGGGCGCCGGGGAGACCCAGTACTTC
>few|TRBJ2-3|NA|TRBV4-3
CASSPRPAVTDTQYF
TGCGCCAGCAGCCCGAGGCCAGCGGTCACAGATACGCAGTATTTT
>NA|TRBJ2-2|TRBD2|TRBV5-4
CASSLAGITGELFF
TGTGCCAGCAGCTTAGCGGGGATCACCGGGGAGCTGTTTTTT
>NA|TRBJ2-1|NA|TRBV2
CASELREQFF
TGTGCCAGTGAGCTCAGGGAGCAGTTCTTC
>NA|TRBJ2-7|NA|TRBV2
CASTHDSYEQYF
TGTGCCAGCACGCATGATTCATACGAGCAGTACTTC
>NA|TRBJ1-2|NA|TRBV21-1
CASSNDRGQGFDGYTF
TGTGCCAGCAGCAACGACAGGGGGCAAGGCTTTGATGGCTACACCTTC
>few|TRBJ2-3|TRBD2|TRBV7-2
CASRHSGTTDTQYF
TGTGCCAGCAGACATAGCGGGACCACAGATACGCAGTATTTT
>few|TRBJ2-7|TRBD2|TRBV25-1
CASSESGGISSYEQYF
TGTGCCAGCAGTGAATCGGGGGGGATCAGCTCCTACGAGCAGTACTTC
>NA|TRBJ2-1|NA|TRBV28
CASSSPGNEQFF
TGTGCCAGCAGTTCCCCGGGTAATGAGCAGTTCTTC
>NA|TRBJ2-7|TRBD1|TRBV4-1
CASSQTGGRYEQYF
TGCGCCAGCAGCCAAACAGGGGGCAGGTACGAGCAGTACTTC
>NA|TRBJ2-1|NA|TRBV7-9
CASSPISGRENEQFF
TGTGCCAGCAGCCCGATCAGTGGCAGGGAGAATGAGCAGTTCTTC
>NA|TRBJ2-1|NA|TRBV4-3
CASSQVWQGSGRFYNEQFF
TGCGCCAGCAGCCAAGTTTGGCAGGGGTCGGGGCGTTTCTACAATGAGCAGTTCTTC
>NA|TRBJ2-1|NA|TRBV23-1
CASSQIRTPYNEQFF
TGCGCCAGCAGTCAAATTCGGACTCCCTACAATGAGCAGTTCTTC
>NA|TRBJ1-1|NA|TRBV30
CAWIPEMNTEAFF
TGTGCCTGGATCCCAGAAATGAACACTGAAGCTTTCTTT
>NA|TRBJ1-5|NA|TRBV4-1
CASSSRKGAIEPQHF
TGCGCCAGCAGCTCAAGAAAAGGGGCGATAGAGCCCCAGCATTTT
>NA|TRBJ2-7|NA|TRBV6-5
CASMGVYEQYF
TGTGCCAGCATGGGTGTCTACGAGCAGTACTTC
>NA|TRBJ2-7|TRBD1|TRBV19
CASSQIGTGFQTYEQYF
TGTGCCAGTAGTCAAATCGGGACAGGGTTTCAAACCTACGAGCAGTACTTC
>few|TRBJ1-1|NA|TRBV6-5
CASRGANTEAFF
TGTGCCAGCAGGGGTGCCAACACTGAAGCTTTCTTT
>NA|TRBJ2-3|NA|TRBV1
CTSSQDGTRLSVWDTQYF
TGCACCAGCAGCCAAGATGGCACTCGTCTGTCTGTATGGGATACGCAGTATTTT
>few|TRBJ1-3|TRBD1|TRBV27
CASSPTPGQVGTIYF
TGTGCCAGCAGTCCGACCCCAGGACAGGTCGGCACCATATATTTT
>NA|TRBJ2-3|TRBD2|TRBV5-1
CASSFLAGSTDTQYF
TGCGCCAGCAGCTTCTTAGCGGGGAGCACAGATACGCAGTATTTT
>NA|TRBJ2-6|NA|TRBV23-1
CASSPLCPLVSGANVLTF
TGCGCCAGCAGCCCCCTTTGTCCCCTAGTCTCTGGGGCCAACGTCCTGACTTTC
>NA|TRBJ2-5|NA|TRBV28
CASSSGSAQETQYF
TGTGCCAGCAGTTCAGGGAGTGCCCAAGAGACCCAGTACTTC
>NA|TRBJ2-5|NA|TRBV5-1
CASSRLPGSGETQYF
TGCGCCAGCAGCCGGTTGCCCGGCAGCGGAGAGACCCAGTACTTC
>NA|TRBJ2-7|NA|TRBV5-1
CASSTRVGGYEQYF
TGCGCCAGCAGCACCAGGGTAGGGGGCTACGAGCAGTACTTC
>NA|TRBJ2-3|NA|TRBV5-4
CASSFVTVGTDTQYF
TGTGCCAGCAGCTTTGTGACCGTGGGCACAGATACGCAGTATTTT
>NA|TRBJ1-3|TRBD1|TRBV15
CATDPGTGGVESGNTIYF
TGTGCCACGGATCCCGGGACAGGGGGCGTAGAGTCTGGAAACACCATATATTTT
>once|TRBJ1-5|NA|TRBV5-6
CASSPGLFNQPQHF
TGTGCCAGCAGCCCCGGACTGTTCAATCAGCCCCAGCATTTT
>NA|TRBJ1-1|TRBD1|TRBV2
CASSDPGQGRPEAFF
TGTGCCAGCAGTGATCCGGGACAGGGGAGGCCTGAAGCTTTCTTT
>NA|TRBJ2-6|NA|TRBV5-8
CASSLVLMGSGANVLTF
TGTGCCAGCAGCTTGGTCCTTATGGGCTCTGGGGCCAACGTCCTGACTTTC
>NA|TRBJ2-2|NA|TRBV19
CASTAGNTGELFF
TGTGCCAGTACCGCAGGGAACACCGGGGAGCTGTTTTTT
>NA|TRBJ1-5|NA|TRBV10-3
CAINQPQHF
TGTGCCATCAATCAGCCCCAGCATTTT
>NA|TRBJ2-4|TRBD2|TRBV2
CASKLAGDVQYF
TGTGCCAGCAAACTAGCGGGGGACGTTCAGTACTTC
>NA|TRBJ1-1|NA|TRBV6-6
CASKEGGMNTEAFF
TGTGCCAGCAAAGAAGGAGGGATGAACACTGAAGCTTTCTTT
>NA|TRBJ2-3|TRBD2|TRBV5-1
CASSLDSGGPDTQYF
TGCGCCAGCAGCTTGGATAGCGGGGGTCCAGATACGCAGTATTTT
>NA|TRBJ2-7|NA|TRBV7-2
CASSLAGRDHYEQYF
TGTGCCAGCAGCTTAGCGGGGCGGGACCACTACGAGCAGTACTTC
>NA|TRBJ1-5|NA|TRBV6-5
CASSPQGQVNQPQHF
TGTGCCAGCAGTCCGCAGGGGCAGGTAAATCAGCCCCAGCATTTT
>NA|TRBJ2-5|TRBD2|TRBV7-2
CASSLGSGALQETQYF
TGTGCCAGCAGCTTAGGTAGCGGGGCCCTCCAAGAGACCCAGTACTTC
>NA|TRBJ1-2|NA|TRBV7-9
CASSPSGVGYGYTF
TGTGCCAGCAGCCCCTCAGGGGTGGGATATGGCTACACCTTC
>once|TRBJ2-1|TRBD2|TRBV25-1
CASSPPGGGRSDEQFF
TGTGCCAGCAGTCCCCCCGGCGGGGGACGGTCGGATGAGCAGTTCTTC
>NA|TRBJ2-3|TRBD2|TRBV4-2
CASSQGTSGGGGGTQYF
TGTGCCAGCAGCCAAGGGACTAGCGGGGGGGGAGGTGGTACGCAGTATTTT
>NA|TRBJ2-6|NA|TRBV28
CASQSGANVLTF
TGTGCCAGTCAATCTGGGGCCAACGTCCTGACTTTC
>NA|TRBJ1-1|NA|TRBV5-1
CASSFDRATEAFF
TGCGCCAGCAGCTTCGACAGAGCCACTGAAGCTTTCTTT
>NA|TRBJ2-5|NA|TRBV7-9
CASSPQGYQETQYF
TGTGCCAGCAGCCCCCAGGGGTACCAAGAGACCCAGTACTTC
>NA|TRBJ1-4|NA|TRBV7-8
CASSFRASNEKLFF
TGTGCCAGCAGTTTTAGGGCCTCTAATGAAAAACTGTTTTTT
>NA|TRBJ2-7|NA|TRBV5-8
CASSLRGYEQYF
TGTGCCAGCAGCTTGAGGGGTTACGAGCAGTACTTC
>NA|TRBJ1-5|NA|TRBV7-9
CASSLRGAQPQHF
TGTGCCAGCAGCTTACGGGGGGCCCAGCCCCAGCATTTT
>NA|TRBJ2-7|NA|TRBV19
CASSNPRAGSYEQYF
TGTGCCAGTAGCAACCCGCGGGCAGGCTCCTACGAGCAGTACTTC
>NA|TRBJ2-1|TRBD1|TRBV5-1
CASSPTGGIPYNEQFF
TGCGCCAGCAGCCCGACAGGGGGAATTCCTTACAATGAGCAGTTCTTC
>NA|TRBJ2-1|TRBD2|TRBV2
CASIPSGGAYNEQFF
TGTGCCAGCATTCCTAGCGGGGGGGCATACAATGAGCAGTTCTTC
>NA|TRBJ2-7|TRBD1|TRBV5-4
CASSQTNLFGQGVYEQYF
TGTGCCAGCAGCCAAACCAATCTATTCGGACAGGGGGTCTACGAGCAGTACTTC
>few|TRBJ1-2|NA|TRBV19
CASSPQINYGYTF
TGTGCCAGTAGTCCCCAGATTAACTATGGCTACACCTTC
>NA|TRBJ2-7|NA|TRBV19
CASSKKQGAYEQYF
TGTGCCAGTAGTAAAAAACAGGGCGCCTACGAGCAGTACTTC
>NA|TRBJ2-3|TRBD1|TRBV28
CATHSQGGTDTQYF
TGTGCCACGCATAGCCAGGGGGGCACAGATACGCAGTATTTT
>once|TRBJ2-1|TRBD2|TRBV15
CATSRGLANEQFF
TGTGCCACCAGCAGGGGACTAGCCAATGAGCAGTTCTTC